This TCR beta chain was captured by sequencing in a study of response to subunit inactivated influenza vaccine (dated by TCRdb to 2016 to 2019). For the study in its entirety: Deep quantitative T cell receptor repertoire profiling was used in the study to track responses to a trivalent subunit inactivated influenza vaccine.

Read against the paper, the sample's time point label means: 45 days after influenza vaccine administration. V drops 2 bases and J drops 3 bases, leaving 9 bases in between. CDR1 SGHKS and CDR2 YYEKEE are derived from the germline V gene (reference sequence). The CDR3 covers 13 residues, taking in both the cysteine and the phenylalanine. The kept DNA is CDR3 alone, 39 bases in frame from the first base. A remark on this clonotype: Its antigen specificity is not known. No base quality values were provided; no much bigger clone lies one nucleotide off.

Overall study outcomes, separate from this receptor: According to the authors, only a limited number of new T cells may be recruited by each seasonal influenza vaccination.

The method behind the library was RT-PCR. Sequencer: Illumina HiSeq 2500. TCRdb took the public reads, trimmed them with fastp at Q25, ran MiXCR for clone calling and kept in-frame beta chains. A single entry per CDR3 protein holds the most common genes and DNA from its merged rows. Across this sample there are a few hundred thousand distinct CDR3 sequences, with approximately 11% seen only once. The ten biggest clones cover 12% of the sample. The V gene is TRBV5-5 and the J gene is TRBJ2-7; the D gene remains uncertain. The sequencing used PBMCs from blood, collected about 6 weeks after vaccination. This receptor was obtained from a man between 45 and 60 years old who received an inactivated influenza vaccine. Donor details come from another sample of the same person, matched by shared clones. The bases read TGTGCCAGCAGCTTTTACATTTTCTACGAGCAGTACTTC. It codes for CASSFYIFYEQYF.